The 4 T cell receptor beta chains given below trace back to one sample, sequenced in a study of OX40 agonist ivuxolimab in advanced cancers. The table came from immunoSEQ multiplex PCR; TCRdb's copy has only in-frame clones and leaves some out. The data contain 25,000 to 35,000 clones, about 74% of them singletons. This sample comprised CD4+ or CD8+ T cells sorted from blood, obtained in a trial of the OX40 agonist ivuxolimab. These receptors were taken from an adult with an advanced solid tumor such as melanoma, head and neck, liver or kidney cancer.

A single count supports this clone. V gene TRBV4-1 combines with J gene TRBJ2-7; 7 bases align to TRBD2. Germline trimming cut 4 bases from V and 0 bases from J; bases unmatched to any gene: 12. The CDR3 is 17 amino acids. The V gene's germline CDR1 is MGHRA and CDR2 YSYEKL. The CDR3 here is CASSPYPGLPSSYEQYF. CDR3 in DNA: TGCGCCAGCAGCCCCTACCCGGGACTACCGAGCTCCTACGAGCAGTACTTC.

This sequence joins TRBV20-1 and TRBJ2-5; no definite D call. The better agreement between TRBJ2-7 and the DNA end casts doubt on the J call. The CDR3 runs 11 residues. The germline V gene encodes CDR1 DFQATT and CDR2 SNEGSKA (reference sequence). The DNA of the CDR3 is TGCAGTGCTAGTCCCAACTACGAGCAGTACTTC. This gives the protein CSASPNYEQYF.

The V call is TRBV7-2, the J call TRBJ1-1; D call uncertain. The V end was cut by 5 bases, the J end by 0 bases, with 7 bases between. The germline CDR1 and CDR2 sequences are SGHTA and FQGNSA. The CDR3 sequence is 13 residues long. CDR3 region: CASSARMNTEAFF. For the CDR3, the DNA is TGTGCCAGCAGCGCCCGCATGAACACTGAAGCTTTCTTT.

CDR3 DNA sequence: TGTGCCAGCTCACACAGCCAGGGGGGGTCCTACAATGAGCAGTTCTTC. Its translation: CASSHSQGGSYNEQFF. V gene TRBV18 combines with J gene TRBJ2-1; perhaps D is TRBD1 or TRBD2 (7 bases each). The CDR3 spans 16 residues. V lost 4 bases and J lost 1, with 14 bases in between. CDR1 is KGHSH and CDR2 is LQKENI in the germline V gene.